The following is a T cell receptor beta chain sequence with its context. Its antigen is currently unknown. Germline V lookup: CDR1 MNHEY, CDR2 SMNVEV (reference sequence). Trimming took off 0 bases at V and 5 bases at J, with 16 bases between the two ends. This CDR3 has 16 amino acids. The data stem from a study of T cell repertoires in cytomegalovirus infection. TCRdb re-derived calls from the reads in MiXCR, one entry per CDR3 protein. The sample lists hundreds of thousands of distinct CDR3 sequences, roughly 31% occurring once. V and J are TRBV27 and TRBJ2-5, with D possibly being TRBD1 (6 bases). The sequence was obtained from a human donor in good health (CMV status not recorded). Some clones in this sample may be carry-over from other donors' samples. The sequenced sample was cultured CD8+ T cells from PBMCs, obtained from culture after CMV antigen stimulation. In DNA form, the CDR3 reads TGTGCCAGCAGTTTATCGTGGGACATGCAAGGGGAGACCCAGTACTTC. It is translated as CASSLSWDMQGETQYF.